The 17 T cell receptor beta chains below all came from one sample that was sequenced in a study of shared clonotypes between healthy human individuals. Generated by immunoSEQ multiplex PCR, the TCRdb table keeps only in-frame clones and is missing some. Of under 1,100,000 clones listed, around 76% are singletons. Source material: memory CD4+ T cells sorted from blood. Subset noted: CD45RA-negative fraction. The receptors stem from a man aged 18 to 29 in good health.

The CDR3 loop is CASSPSGGSENTIYF. The CDR3 bases are TGCGCCAGCAGCCCCTCGGGGGGCTCCGAGAACACCATATATTTT. The chain joins TRBV5-1 to TRBJ1-3; TRBD1 is a possible D gene (6 bases). Trimming took 4 bases from V and 7 from J, leaving 18 bases between them. There are 15 residues in the CDR3. In germline, CDR1 is SGHRS, CDR2 YFSETQ.

The chain employs TRBV6-5 and TRBJ2-2; tentatively, D is TRBD1 (5 bases). Germline CDR1 and CDR2: MNHEY and SVGAGI. This CDR3 has 13 amino acids. V was shortened by 8 bases and J by 2 bases, with 9 bases between the two germline ends. CDR3 loop: CASGRGNTGELFF. The DNA of the CDR3 is TGTGCCAGCGGAAGGGGTAACACCGGGGAGCTGTTTTTT.

This clone was picked up many times. V usage is TRBV5-8 and J usage is TRBJ2-1; D is possibly TRBD1 (5 bases). The V and J ends lost 1 base and 7 bases respectively, with 21 bases between them. This CDR3 has 17 residues. Per the germline V gene, CDR1 is SGHTS and CDR2 is YDEGEE. The CDR3 nucleotides are TGTGCCAGCAGCTTGTATTTTCAGGATGGCCAGGGAAATGAGCAGTTCTTC. Translation gives CASSLYFQDGQGNEQFF.

This chain links TRBV29-1 with TRBJ2-1; the match to TRBD2 covers 10 bases. The V and J ends lost 5 bases and 8 bases, in that order; junction bases with no gene match: 9. CDR3 length: 14 amino acids. Germline lookup yields CDR1 SQVTM and CDR2 ANQGSEA. Here the CDR3 DNA reads TGCAGCGTTACTAGCGGGACCAGGACCCATGAGCAGTTCTTC. This gives the protein CSVTSGTRTHEQFF.

This clone was seen once. V and J are TRBV18 and TRBJ1-5, with 10 bases identical to TRBD1. Unmatched junction bases numbered 12, after V lost 2 bases and J lost 2 bases. This CDR3 has 19 amino acids. Germline CDR1 reads KGHSH; CDR2 reads LQKENI. CDR3 sequence: CASSPCRQGAIGCNQPQHF. CDR3 in DNA: TGTGCCAGCTCACCATGCCGACAGGGGGCTATCGGATGCAATCAGCCCCAGCATTTT.

The chain couples TRBV28 to TRBJ1-5, with TRBD1 matching over 7 bases. CDR3 length: 16 amino acids. The junction had 8 bases not matched to a gene; V was cut back by 6 bases and J by 0 bases. Germline CDR1 reads MDHEN; CDR2 reads SYDVKM. The CDR3 loop reads CASSPYRGYSNQPQHF. The CDR3 DNA reads as TGTGCCAGCAGCCCGTACAGGGGCTATAGCAATCAGCCCCAGCATTTT.

V usage is TRBV19 and J usage is TRBJ1-1, with TRBD1 matching 9 bases. The junction had 5 bases not matched to a gene; V was cut back by 5 bases and J by 1 base. Germline V lookup: CDR1 LNHDA, CDR2 SQIVND (reference sequence). This CDR3 contains 15 residues. The CDR3 sequence: CASSGPGQGNTEAFF. The DNA of the CDR3 is TGTGCCAGTAGTGGGCCGGGACAGGGGAACACTGAAGCTTTCTTT.

This clone was seen a handful of times. The V call is TRBV11-3, the J call TRBJ2-1; D may be TRBD2 (5 bases). The CDR3 length is 14 residues. The V end lost 4 bases, the J end lost 8 bases, and 15 bases lay between the germline ends. Germline V gene lookup returns CDR1 SGHNT and CDR2 YENEEA. CDR3 sequence reads: CASSWRTNGDEQFF. CDR3 DNA: TGTGCCAGCAGCTGGAGGACGAACGGCGATGAGCAGTTCTTC.

Points on this clone: Different DNA sequences within this sample yield the same CDR3. This chain uses TRBV18 with TRBJ1-4; possibly TRBD1 for D (5 bases). CDR3 length: 14 residues. V was pared by 1 base and J by 5 bases, with 8 bases between. From germline, CDR1 is KGHSH and CDR2 LQKENI. CDR3 DNA: TGTGCCAGCTCACCACGGGGCCCCAATGAAAAACTGTTTTTT. Its protein product is CASSPRGPNEKLFF. Full variable domain (rest looked up from reference TRBV18 and TRBJ1-4): NAGVMQNPRHLVRRRGQEARLRCSPMKGHSHVYWYRQLPEEGLKFMVYLQKENIIDESGMPKERFSAEFPKEGPSILRIQQVVRGDSAAYFCASSPRGPNEKLFFGSGTQLSVL.

This clone was seen a few times. The chain links TRBV19 to TRBJ2-1, with D perhaps TRBD1 or TRBD2 (5 bases each). Germline CDR1 and CDR2: LNHDA and SQIVND (reference sequence). V shed 6 bases and J shed 8 bases, with 14 bases lying between them. The CDR3 spans 13 residues. The CDR3 bases are TGTGCCAGTAGGGACTCCCTCAGGGATGAGCAGTTCTTC. Amino acid sequence: CASRDSLRDEQFF.

V gene TRBV9 combines with J gene TRBJ1-2; 8 bases are a match to TRBD1. Germline V lookup: CDR1 SGDLS, CDR2 YYNGEE. J gave up 7 bases and V 4 bases, and 9 bases lay outside the gene matches. This CDR3 is built from 14 residues. CDR3 coding DNA: TGTGCCAGCAGCACCCGGGACAGGTCTCGTGGCTACACCTTC. This sequence encodes CASSTRDRSRGYTF.

The J gene is TRBJ2-3, the V gene TRBV19; 9 nucleotides agree with TRBD2. From germline, CDR1 is LNHDA and CDR2 SQIVND (reference sequence). The CDR3 extends over 14 amino acids. V shed 3 bases, J shed 6 bases, and the junction held 4 bases outside the gene matches. This CDR3 reads CASSMLAGRDTQYF. CDR3 nucleotides: TGTGCCAGTAGTATGCTAGCGGGGAGGGATACGCAGTATTTT.

This rearrangement joins TRBV5-1 to TRBJ1-3; 7 nucleotides align to TRBD1. CDR3 length equals 14 residues. Trimming cost V 4 bases and J 7 bases; bases outside gene matches: 8. Germline-derived CDR1 and CDR2 are SGHRS and YFSETQ. The CDR3 sequence is CASSEGALGNTIYF. In DNA form, the CDR3 reads TGCGCCAGCAGCGAGGGGGCCCTAGGGAACACCATATATTTT. Supplemented by reference TRBV5-1 and TRBJ1-3, the full variable domain reads KAGVTQTPRYLIKTRGQQVTLSCSPISGHRSVSWYQQTPGQGLQFLFEYFSETQRNKGNFPGRFSGRQFSNSRSEMNVSTLELGDSALYLCASSEGALGNTIYFGEGSWLTVV.

This clone was picked up a small number of times. The chain is built from TRBV19 and TRBJ2-1; D gene ambiguous. The germline V gene has CDR1 LNHDA and CDR2 SQIVND (reference sequence). The V end lost 10 bases, the J end lost 4 bases, and 20 bases lay between the germline ends. CDR3 size: 15 residues. The CDR3 protein is CATDPGETHYNEQFF. The CDR3 DNA is TGTGCCACCGACCCCGGTGAGACACATTACAATGAGCAGTTCTTC.

This clone was recorded once. The gene calls are TRBV28 and TRBJ2-1; 8 bases map to TRBD2. V lost 6 bases, J lost 10 bases, and 11 bases stayed unmatched. Germline-derived CDR1 and CDR2 are MDHEN and SYDVKM. The CDR3 runs 14 residues. CDR3 region: CASRSAAGAQEQFF. In DNA form, the CDR3 reads TGTGCCAGCAGGTCGGCAGCGGGAGCACAAGAGCAGTTCTTC.

The chain uses TRBV6-1 and TRBJ1-5, with 7 positions matching TRBD1. The germline V gene encodes CDR1 MNHNS and CDR2 SASEGT. The CDR3 is 13 amino acids. Trimming removed 7 bases from V and 5 bases from J; junction bases left unmatched: 5. CDR3 region: CASTTGEHQPQHF. Written as DNA, the CDR3 is TGTGCCAGCACAACAGGGGAGCATCAGCCCCAGCATTTT.

The CDR3 protein is CAWAQGYEQYF. As DNA, the CDR3 is TGTGCCTGGGCCCAGGGCTACGAGCAGTACTTC. This chain joins TRBV30 and TRBJ2-7, with a tentative D call TRBD1 (5 bases). V lost 5 bases, J lost 3 bases, and 8 bases lay in between. The V gene's germline CDR1 is GTSNPN and CDR2 SVGIG (reference sequence). The CDR3 length is 11 residues.